Following are 16 T cell receptor beta chains from one sample sequenced in a study of blood T cell repertoires in COVID-19. Clones were sequenced by immunoSEQ multiplex PCR, and TCRdb holds only the in-frame ones, with some missing. The sample holds 250,000 or so clones, 65% to 90% seen once. Sequenced material: peripheral blood. Receptors were obtained from a woman aged 65 to 85 with acute or convalescent COVID-19.

This clone was found many times. The genes are TRBV10-3 and TRBJ2-1; possibly TRBD1 for D (6 bases). V was clipped by 8 bases and J by 7 bases, with 9 bases between them. The CDR3 totals 11 residues. Per the germline V gene, CDR1 is ENHRY and CDR2 is SYGVKD. CDR3 nucleotide sequence: TGTGCCATCGTACAGGGTAATGAGCAGTTCTTC. Its translation: CAIVQGNEQFF.

This rearrangement joins TRBV4-3 to TRBJ1-2; unclear D gene. Germline V gene lookup returns CDR1 LGHNA and CDR2 YSLEER. The ends were cut back, 2 bases at V and 6 bases at J, with 13 bases in the middle. There are 14 residues in the CDR3. CDR3 sequence (DNA): TGCGCCAGCAGCCAATTAGCGGCAGCTCATGGCTACACCTTC. Encoded protein: CASSQLAAAHGYTF.

This chain joins TRBV27 and TRBJ1-2, with D possibly being TRBD1 (6 bases). Germline V CDR1 and CDR2: MNHEY, SMNVEV (reference sequence). V lost 0 bases and J 0 bases, leaving 11 bases between the germline ends. CDR3 length: 16 amino acids. The CDR3 DNA reads TGTGCCAGCAGTTTATCAAGGACAGAGTCTAACTATGGCTACACCTTC. Its protein product is CASSLSRTESNYGYTF.

The chain joins TRBV7-2 to TRBJ2-5; 7 nucleotides agree with TRBD1. This CDR3 contains 15 residues. V was pared by 6 bases and J by 1 base, with 8 bases of the junction left unmatched. Germline values: CDR1 SGHTA, CDR2 FQGNSA. CDR3 protein: CASSRSRDSQETQYF. In DNA, the CDR3 is TGTGCCAGCAGTCGAAGCCGGGACAGCCAAGAGACCCAGTACTTC.

This clone was counted once. The chain recombines TRBV3-1 (or the pseudogene TRBV3-2) with TRBJ1-1, with D possibly matching TRBD1 (6 bases). This CDR3 region has 14 residues. Germline-derived CDR1 and CDR2 are LGHDT and YNNKEL (reference sequence). Trimming left V 4 bases short and J 0 bases short, with 9 bases between. The CDR3 DNA reads TGTGCCAGCAGCCCGGACAGCTTGAACACTGAAGCTTTCTTT. Translated, it gives CASSPDSLNTEAFF.

The chain joins TRBV3-1 (or the pseudogene TRBV3-2) to TRBJ1-5; 7 bases match TRBD1. Trimming removed 2 bases from V and 0 bases from J; junction bases left unmatched: 7. This CDR3 has 17 residues. Germline loops: CDR1 LGHDT, CDR2 YNNKEL (reference sequence). The DNA of the CDR3 is TGTGCCAGCAGCCAAACCGGGACAGTCAATAGCAATCAGCCCCAGCATTTT. Amino acids: CASSQTGTVNSNQPQHF.

The rearrangement links TRBV16 to TRBJ2-5; 7 positions agree with TRBD2. Trimming removed 0 bases from V and 5 bases from J; junction bases left unmatched: 3. CDR3 length: 14 amino acids. CDR1 KGHSY and CDR2 FQNENV come from the germline V gene. The CDR3 nucleotides read TGTGCCAGCAGCCAATCTCAGGGAGGGGAGACCCAGTACTTC. It is translated as CASSQSQGGETQYF.

J is TRBJ2-5 and V is TRBV6-5, with D perhaps TRBD2 (6 bases). Germline V lookup: CDR1 MNHEY, CDR2 SVGAGI. This CDR3 is built from 13 residues. The V end was cut by 10 bases, the J end by 3 bases, with 15 bases between. Written as DNA, the CDR3 is TGTGCCACCCTGGGACTGCCTAAAGAGACCCAGTACTTC. This gives the protein CATLGLPKETQYF.

The gene calls are TRBV3-1 (or the pseudogene TRBV3-2) and TRBJ2-5; D is uncertain. Germline V lookup: CDR1 LGHDT, CDR2 YNNKEL (reference sequence). V was clipped by 0 bases and J by 5 bases, with 4 bases between them. The CDR3 runs to 12 residues. Here the CDR3 reads CASSQDRETQYF. CDR3 DNA: TGTGCCAGCAGCCAAGATCGGGAGACCCAGTACTTC.

The chain is built from TRBV24-1 and TRBJ2-3; D is possibly TRBD2 (6 bases). Per germline, CDR1 KGHDR and CDR2 SFDVKD. This CDR3 region has 15 residues. The V and J ends lost 4 bases and 7 bases respectively, with 17 bases between them. CDR3 coding DNA: TGTGCCACCAGTGAGCCTTCACTAGCTTCGAATACGCAGTATTTT. Protein product: CATSEPSLASNTQYF.

This clone was detected a few times. Here the CDR3 DNA reads TGTGCCAGCAGTTATTCCTCCGGGACAGGGTATGGCTACACCTTC. Translating gives CASSYSSGTGYGYTF. The chain recombines TRBV28 with TRBJ1-2; 9 nucleotides align to TRBD1. CDR1 and CDR2 from the germline V gene are MDHEN and SYDVKM. The CDR3 runs to 15 residues. Trimming removed 4 bases from V and 5 bases from J; junction bases left unmatched: 8.

The V gene is TRBV5-1, the J gene TRBJ2-1; possible D gene TRBD2, 7 bases. The CDR3 has 18 amino acids. The V and J ends lost 0 bases and 10 bases respectively, with 26 bases between them. CDR1 SGHRS and CDR2 YFSETQ come from the germline V gene. The CDR3 is CASSLGQWGGLLRREQFF. CDR3 in DNA: TGCGCCAGCAGCTTGGGTCAATGGGGGGGCCTCCTTCGCAGGGAGCAGTTCTTC. The full variable domain, its missing parts supplied by reference TRBV5-1 and TRBJ2-1, is KAGVTQTPRYLIKTRGQQVTLSCSPISGHRSVSWYQQTPGQGLQFLFEYFSETQRNKGNFPGRFSGRQFSNSRSEMNVSTLELGDSALYLCASSLGQWGGLLRREQFFGPGTRLTVL.

This chain links TRBV4-3 with TRBJ1-2, with TRBD1 identical over 11 bases. Germline CDR1 and CDR2: LGHNA and YSLEER. This CDR3 region has 15 residues. J gave up 7 bases and V 1 base, and 5 bases lay outside the gene matches. CDR3 DNA sequence: TGCGCCAGCAGCCAAGTGGGGACAGGGGGGATTGGCTACACCTTC. It is translated as CASSQVGTGGIGYTF.

The chain is built from TRBV29-1 and TRBJ1-1; TRBD1 agrees at 8 bases. V lost 7 bases and J lost 1; bases outside the gene matches: 11. Per the germline V gene, CDR1 is SQVTM and CDR2 is ANQGSEA. This CDR3 has 15 residues. CDR3 sequence reads: CSGLRQGSGNTEAFF. The CDR3 nucleotides read TGCAGCGGTCTCAGACAGGGGTCGGGGAACACTGAAGCTTTCTTT.

The chain employs TRBV11-2 and TRBJ1-1, with no clear D. The V end lost 0 bases, the J end lost 3 bases, and 5 bases lay between the germline ends. This CDR3 comprises 13 residues. The V gene's germline CDR1 is SGHAT and CDR2 FQNNGV. The CDR3 is CASSLDSYTEAFF. The CDR3 DNA is TGTGCCAGCAGCTTAGATAGTTACACTGAAGCTTTCTTT.

CDR3 amino acids: CASSFRTGGPYEQYF. The CDR3 region has the DNA TGTGCCAGCAGCTTTAGGACAGGGGGTCCCTACGAGCAGTACTTC. The V and J genes are TRBV11-1 and TRBJ2-7; 10 positions agree with TRBD1. Germline V gene sequence: CDR1 SGHAT, CDR2 FQDESV (reference sequence). Trimming removed 3 bases from V and 2 bases from J; junction bases left unmatched: 4. The CDR3 contains 15 residues.